A selection of T cell receptor beta chains follows, all from one sample in a study of blood T cell repertoires in COVID-19. The repertoire was sequenced with immunoSEQ multiplex PCR; TCRdb's copy has only in-frame clones and lacks some. Here the sample spans roughly 250,000 clones, 80% to 85% being singletons. Sequencing was carried out using peripheral blood. The receptors were gathered from a woman aged 40 to 55 who had recovered from COVID-19. Each CDR3 is given with its conserved first and last residue. The D gene is left open where the match is weak. Clone sizes are given selectively: once, few, many, or a class where the clone is expanded.

D: -
length: 14
size: -
V: TRBV5-1
J: TRBJ1-2
CDR3: CASGSRTDVEGYTF
DNA: TGCGCCAGCGGTAGCAGGACAGACGTCGAAGGCTACACCTTC

D: -
length: 11
size: -
V: TRBV12-3/TRBV12-4
J: TRBJ2-3
CDR3: CASSYQDTQYF
DNA: TGTGCCAGCAGTTATCAGGATACGCAGTATTTT

D: TRBD2
length: 17
size: once
V: TRBV7-6
J: TRBJ2-5
CDR3: CASSSSKRGGKQETQYF
DNA: TGTGCCAGCAGCTCCTCTAAGCGGGGGGGAAAACAAGAGACCCAGTACTTC

D: -
length: 13
size: -
V: TRBV13
J: TRBJ2-3
CDR3: CASSLAQADTQYF
DNA: TGTGCCAGCAGCTTAGCCCAGGCAGATACGCAGTATTTT

D: -
length: 12
size: -
V: TRBV2
J: TRBJ1-2
CDR3: CASMVADVVDTF
DNA: TGTGCCAGCATGGTGGCGGATGTCGTTGACACCTTC

D: -
length: 15
size: -
V: TRBV5-1
J: TRBJ2-3
CDR3: CASSESPSRADTQYF
DNA: TGCGCCAGCAGCGAGAGTCCTAGCCGGGCAGATACGCAGTATTTT

D: TRBD1
length: 14
size: few
V: TRBV5-1
J: TRBJ2-3
CDR3: CASSSGQGTDTQYF
DNA: TGCGCCAGCAGCTCGGGACAGGGCACAGATACGCAGTATTTT

D: -
length: 14
size: -
V: TRBV28
J: TRBJ1-4
CDR3: CATKETGTNEKLFF
DNA: TGTGCCACCAAAGAGACGGGAACTAATGAAAAACTGTTTTTT

D: -
length: 14
size: -
V: TRBV5-4
J: TRBJ2-3
CDR3: CASSYTGLPSAQYF
DNA: TGTGCCAGCAGTTACACCGGGTTGCCCAGTGCGCAGTATTTT

D: TRBD1
length: 13
size: -
V: TRBV6-5
J: TRBJ2-7
CDR3: CASPGQGAREQYF
DNA: TGTGCCAGCCCAGGACAGGGGGCACGGGAGCAGTACTTC

D: -
length: 13
size: few
V: TRBV30
J: TRBJ1-5
CDR3: CAWSVDSNQPQHF
DNA: TGTGCCTGGAGTGTTGACAGTAATCAGCCCCAGCATTTT

D: -
length: 15
size: -
V: TRBV30
J: TRBJ2-7
CDR3: CAWSAPQVGADEQYF
DNA: TGTGCCTGGAGTGCACCGCAGGTGGGGGCGGACGAGCAGTACTTC

D: -
length: 12
size: -
V: TRBV28
J: TRBJ1-1
CDR3: CASSSNPPEAFF
DNA: TGTGCCAGCAGTTCCAATCCCCCTGAAGCTTTCTTT

D: -
length: 14
size: -
V: TRBV2
J: TRBJ2-5
CDR3: CASSEALAVGHRYF
DNA: TGTGCCAGCAGTGAAGCGCTGGCGGTAGGACATCGGTACTTC

D: -
length: 13
size: -
V: TRBV28
J: TRBJ1-5
CDR3: CASSPRPNQPQHF
DNA: TGTGCCAGCAGTCCTCGTCCTAATCAGCCCCAGCATTTT

D: TRBD2
length: 16
size: -
V: TRBV9
J: TRBJ2-2
CDR3: CASSVGAGGYTGELFF
DNA: TGTGCCAGCAGCGTAGGGGCGGGGGGATACACCGGGGAGCTGTTTTTT

D: TRBD1
length: 14
size: -
V: TRBV7-9
J: TRBJ2-5
CDR3: CASSFRAGGETQYF
DNA: TGTGCCAGCAGCTTTAGGGCAGGGGGAGAGACCCAGTACTTC

D: -
length: 16
size: few
V: TRBV6-5
J: TRBJ1-6
CDR3: CASSYSFHSDNSPLHF
DNA: TGTGCCAGCAGTTACTCATTTCACAGTGATAATTCACCCCTCCACTTT

D: TRBD1
length: 16
size: -
V: TRBV19
J: TRBJ1-5
CDR3: CASTTNQGVGYQPQHF
DNA: TGTGCCAGTACCACGAACCAGGGGGTTGGTTACCAGCCCCAGCATTTT

D: TRBD1
length: 14
size: few
V: TRBV11-2
J: TRBJ1-6
CDR3: CASSLDRGNSPLHF
DNA: TGTGCCAGCAGCCTAGACAGGGGCAATTCACCCCTCCACTTT

D: -
length: 15
size: -
V: TRBV28
J: TRBJ1-2
CDR3: CASSLLAGRNYGYTF
DNA: TGTGCCAGCAGTTTATTAGCGGGACGAAACTATGGCTACACCTTC

D: -
length: 12
size: -
V: TRBV2
J: TRBJ1-1
CDR3: CASTGDITEAFF
DNA: TGTGCCAGCACCGGGGACATCACTGAAGCTTTCTTT

D: -
length: 13
size: -
V: TRBV2
J: TRBJ1-5
CDR3: CASRPGLNQPQHF
DNA: TGTGCCAGCAGGCCAGGGCTCAATCAGCCCCAGCATTTT

D: TRBD1
length: 14
size: -
V: TRBV6-5
J: TRBJ1-1
CDR3: CASSYQGGNTEAFF
DNA: TGTGCCAGCAGTTATCAGGGGGGGAACACTGAAGCTTTCTTT

D: TRBD2
length: 13
size: -
V: TRBV5-4
J: TRBJ2-1
CDR3: CASSFTGTNEQFF
DNA: TGTGCCAGCAGCTTTACCGGGACTAACGAGCAGTTCTTC

D: TRBD2
length: 15
size: -
V: TRBV5-5
J: TRBJ2-3
CDR3: CASSPGLAGADTQYF
DNA: TGTGCCAGCAGCCCGGGACTAGCGGGGGCAGATACGCAGTATTTT

D: -
length: 12
size: -
V: TRBV2
J: TRBJ2-5
CDR3: CASSRGEETQYF
DNA: TGTGCCAGCAGCCGTGGGGAGGAGACCCAGTACTTC

D: -
length: 13
size: -
V: TRBV5-1
J: TRBJ2-7
CDR3: CASSWGVGYEQYF
DNA: TGCGCCAGCAGCTGGGGAGTGGGGTACGAGCAGTACTTC

D: -
length: 13
size: -
V: TRBV27
J: TRBJ1-2
CDR3: CASSPTVDYGYTF
DNA: TGTGCCAGCAGTCCGACAGTCGACTATGGCTACACCTTC

D: TRBD1
length: 16
size: -
V: TRBV5-1
J: TRBJ1-3
CDR3: CASSKGQGVGGNTIYF
DNA: TGCGCCAGCAGTAAAGGACAGGGGGTCGGTGGAAACACCATATATTTT

D: TRBD2
length: 15
size: -
V: TRBV6-4
J: TRBJ2-3
CDR3: CASSDTSGGADTQYF
DNA: TGTGCCAGCAGTGACACTAGCGGGGGGGCAGATACGCAGTATTTT

D: -
length: 14
size: -
V: TRBV5-5
J: TRBJ1-1
CDR3: CASSRGRLNTEAFF
DNA: TGTGCCAGCAGCCGCGGTAGGCTGAACACTGAAGCTTTCTTT

D: -
length: 14
size: -
V: TRBV6-5
J: TRBJ1-6
CDR3: CASSRDRTNSPLHF
DNA: TGTGCCAGCAGTCGAGACAGGACTAATTCACCCCTCCACTTT

D: TRBD1
length: 13
size: -
V: TRBV12-3/TRBV12-4
J: TRBJ2-7
CDR3: CASSPTGVDEQYF
DNA: TGTGCCAGCAGTCCGACAGGGGTGGACGAGCAGTACTTC

D: TRBD1
length: 17
size: -
V: TRBV4-1
J: TRBJ1-2
CDR3: CASSQASPLQGARGYTF
DNA: TGCGCCAGCAGCCAAGCCTCTCCCCTACAGGGGGCGAGGGGCTACACCTTC

D: -
length: 12
size: -
V: TRBV3-1/TRBV3-2
J: TRBJ2-5
CDR3: CASSQDVETQYF
DNA: TGTGCCAGCAGCCAAGACGTCGAGACCCAGTACTTC

D: TRBD1
length: 15
size: -
V: TRBV5-4
J: TRBJ2-1
CDR3: CASSFLQGIGHEQFF
DNA: TGTGCCAGCAGCTTTCTACAGGGGATCGGGCATGAGCAGTTCTTC

D: -
length: 14
size: -
V: TRBV3-1/TRBV3-2
J: TRBJ2-1
CDR3: CASSQDWGPSEQFF
DNA: TGTGCCAGCAGCCAAGATTGGGGGCCCAGTGAGCAGTTCTTC

D: -
length: 14
size: -
V: TRBV18
J: TRBJ1-1
CDR3: CASSRASGNTEAFF
DNA: TGTGCCAGCTCCCGCGCTAGTGGCAACACTGAAGCTTTCTTT

D: -
length: 14
size: -
V: TRBV2
J: TRBJ1-4
CDR3: CASSEEMSNEKLFF
DNA: TGTGCCAGCAGTGAGGAGATGAGTAATGAAAAACTGTTTTTT

D: TRBD1
length: 15
size: -
V: TRBV7-6
J: TRBJ1-4
CDR3: CASSLGTGHYEKLFF
DNA: TGTGCCAGCAGCTTAGGGACAGGGCATTACGAAAAACTGTTTTTT

D: TRBD2
length: 17
size: -
V: TRBV4-1
J: TRBJ2-3
CDR3: CASSQDIRSGGTDTQYF
DNA: TGCGCCAGCAGCCAAGATATTCGGAGCGGGGGCACAGATACGCAGTATTTT

D: -
length: 15
size: -
V: TRBV9
J: TRBJ1-2
CDR3: CASSVGPLMNYGYTF
DNA: TGTGCCAGCAGCGTAGGTCCACTGATGAACTATGGCTACACCTTC

D: -
length: 15
size: -
V: TRBV6-5
J: TRBJ1-1
CDR3: CASSYAQTESSVAFF
DNA: TGTGCCAGCAGTTACGCCCAGACAGAGAGCTCGGTGGCTTTCTTT